This T cell receptor beta chain was identified in a study of blood T cell repertoires in COVID-19. The CDR3 is 13 residues long. The junction had 3 bases not matched to a gene; V was cut back by 4 bases and J by 2 bases. Germline V gene lookup returns CDR1 GTSNPN and CDR2 SVGIG (reference sequence). The data were produced by immunoSEQ multiplex PCR, yet TCRdb's version contains in-frame clones alone and is incomplete. The data contain some 260,000 clones, 82% of them singletons. This chain uses TRBV30 with TRBJ2-7; 9 bases align to TRBD1. Sequencing was done on a sample of peripheral blood. This clonotype was sampled from a woman aged 18-30 years with acute or convalescent COVID-19. CDR3 sequence reads: CAWNRGRTYEQYF. Here the CDR3 DNA reads TGTGCCTGGAACAGGGGGCGGACCTACGAGCAGTACTTC.